The 29 T cell receptor beta chains in this list originate from one sample, sequenced in a study of identical twins. TCRdb reanalysed the 5' RACE reads using MiXCR and keeps one entry per CDR3 protein. The sample lists about 890,000 distinct CDR3 sequences, approximately 13% occurring once. The sample was also reused in another study, on yellow fever vaccine responses in identical twins.

Sequencing was done on a sample of PBMCs. Receptors originate from a woman between 18 and 29 years old in good health.

This clonotype was counted only a few times. The rearrangement uses TRBV10-3 and TRBJ1-2; 10 nucleotides match TRBD1. The CDR3 is made up of 19 amino acids. The V gene's germline CDR1 is ENHRY and CDR2 SYGVKD. V gave up 0 bases and J gave up 8 bases; unmatched junction bases: 18. In nucleotides, the CDR3 is TGTGCCATCAGTGAGTCGACCCCCAACCCCCGACAGGGGGCGAAGGGCTACACCTTC. Its translation: CAISESTPNPRQGAKGYTF.

Many counts were recorded for this clonotype. The chain joins TRBV2 to TRBJ1-4; TRBD1 is a possible D gene (5 bases). V was trimmed by 7 bases and J by 3 bases, leaving 12 bases between them. Germline V lookup: CDR1 SNHLY, CDR2 FYNNEI. The CDR3 length is 14 residues. The CDR3 DNA reads as TGTGCCAGCATTGGGACGGCAGCTAATGAAAAACTGTTTTTT. Protein product: CASIGTAANEKLFF. Full variable domain (outside the CDR3, taken from reference TRBV2 and TRBJ1-4): EPEVTQTPSHQVTQMGQEVILRCVPISNHLYFYWYRQILGQKVEFLVSFYNNEISEKSEIFDDQFSVERPDGSNFTLKIRSTKLEDSAMYFCASIGTAANEKLFFGSGTQLSVL.

This clonotype was seen repeatedly, ten times or more. The rearrangement joins TRBV20-1 to TRBJ2-3, with a possible D match to TRBD1 (7 bases). The CDR3 has 13 amino acids. Per the germline V gene, CDR1 is DFQATT and CDR2 is SNEGSKA (reference sequence). Trimming removed 5 bases from V and 4 bases from J, with 13 bases in between. The CDR3 bases are TGCAGTGCTCCTCAGGGGGGCGCAGATACGCAGTATTTT. Amino acid sequence: CSAPQGGADTQYF.

This clonotype was detected ten times or more. The chain joins TRBV6-4 to TRBJ2-2, with a tentative D call TRBD2 (6 bases). The ends were cut back, 6 bases at V and 6 bases at J, with 11 bases in the middle. Germline V CDR1 and CDR2: MRHNA, SNTAGT. The CDR3 is 13 residues long. CDR3 in amino acids: CASSLTSSGELFF. The CDR3 DNA is TGTGCCAGCAGCCTAACTAGCTCCGGGGAGCTGTTTTTT.

Only a few counts were recorded for this clonotype. The genes are TRBV2 and TRBJ2-3; the match to TRBD2 covers 10 bases. After removal of 4 bases from V and 1 base from J, the junction contained 23 bases not matched to a gene. The CDR3 is 22 amino acids. CDR1 is SNHLY and CDR2 is FYNNEI in the germline V gene. The CDR3 is CASSARVSGGARRWLGTDTQYF. The DNA for the CDR3 is TGTGCCAGCAGTGCCCGGGTGAGCGGGGGGGCTCGTAGATGGCTCGGCACAGATACGCAGTATTTT.

This clonotype has only a few counts. The chain is built from TRBV5-6 and TRBJ2-2; 9 nucleotides agree with TRBD1. The CDR3 runs 16 residues. Germline V gene data show CDR1 as SGHDT and CDR2 as YYEEEE. V dropped 3 bases and J dropped 3; count of bases not matched to a gene: 6. CDR3 region: CASSSADRGYTGELFF. The CDR3 nucleotides read TGTGCCAGCAGCTCCGCCGACAGGGGGTACACCGGGGAGCTGTTTTTT.

This clonotype turned up a few times. This sequence joins TRBV6-1 and TRBJ2-1, with D tentatively TRBD2 (6 bases). There are 14 residues in the CDR3. V was cut by 7 bases and J by 8 bases, with 18 bases left in between. From germline, CDR1 is MNHNS and CDR2 SASEGT. This chain's CDR3 is CASIGWEVLHEQFF. Written as DNA, the CDR3 is TGTGCCAGCATTGGCTGGGAGGTACTGCATGAGCAGTTCTTC.

This clonotype has more than one count but fewer than ten. This rearrangement joins TRBV24-1 to TRBJ1-1, with D possibly TRBD1 on 6 matching bases. Germline loops: CDR1 KGHDR, CDR2 SFDVKD. CDR3 length: 13 residues. V was shortened by 4 bases and J by 5 bases, with 10 bases between the two germline ends. CDR3 nucleotides: TGTGCCACCAGTGACTTCGGACAGACTGAAGCTTTCTTT. Its translation: CATSDFGQTEAFF.

The chain combines TRBV6-1 with TRBJ2-6; the match to TRBD2 covers 13 bases. The CDR3 is 19 residues long. Germline V gene lookup returns CDR1 MNHNS and CDR2 SASEGT. V shed 5 bases, J shed 0 bases, and the junction held 7 bases outside the gene matches. The CDR3 DNA reads as TGTGCCAGCAGTACAACTAGCGGGAGGGCCTCCTCTGGGGCCAACGTCCTGACTTTC. It codes for CASSTTSGRASSGANVLTF.

The V gene is TRBV9, the J gene TRBJ2-3; perhaps TRBD2 as D (6 bases). Looked up from germline, CDR1 is SGDLS and CDR2 is YYNGEE. V gave up 1 base and J gave up 0 bases, with 9 bases separating them. The CDR3 extends over 15 amino acids. This CDR3 reads CASSVYGTSTDTQYF. CDR3 nucleotides: TGTGCCAGCAGCGTATACGGGACTAGCACAGATACGCAGTATTTT.

This chain joins TRBV5-4 and TRBJ2-5; tentatively, D is TRBD1 (6 bases). V dropped 5 bases and J dropped 2 bases, with 16 bases sitting between them. CDR3 length: 15 residues. Per germline, CDR1 SGHNT and CDR2 YYREEE (reference sequence). CDR3 loop: CASSTTGSGQETQYF. The CDR3 DNA is TGTGCCAGCAGTACGACAGGATCGGGTCAAGAGACCCAGTACTTC.

The genes are TRBV15 and TRBJ2-3, with TRBD2 identical over 11 bases. CDR3 size: 14 residues. V shed 4 bases and J 6 bases; nucleotides not matched to a gene: 3. Per the germline V gene, CDR1 is LNHNV and CDR2 is YYDKDF (reference sequence). The CDR3 sequence is CATSIAGGHDTQYF. CDR3 sequence (DNA): TGTGCCACCAGCATAGCGGGGGGGCATGATACGCAGTATTTT.

The chain joins TRBV28 to TRBJ2-7, with 7 bases matching TRBD1. The ends lost 5 bases at V and 3 bases at J; junction bases unmatched: 13. This CDR3 contains 16 residues. Germline assignment: CDR1 MDHEN and CDR2 SYDVKM. The CDR3 loop is CASSDLRGQTLYEQYF. The CDR3 DNA is TGTGCCAGCAGTGACCTGAGGGGGCAAACTCTCTACGAGCAGTACTTC. Combining the CDR3 with reference TRBV28 and TRBJ2-7 gives the whole variable domain DVKVTQSSRYLVKRTGEKVFLECVQDMDHENMFWYRQDPGLGLRLIYFSYDVKMKEKGDIPEGYSVSREKKERFSLILESASTNQTSMYLCASSDLRGQTLYEQYFGPGTRLTVT.

The V and J genes are TRBV24-1 and TRBJ1-2, with 7 bases fitting TRBD1. The V gene's germline CDR1 is KGHDR and CDR2 SFDVKD. There are 14 residues in the CDR3. After removal of 2 bases from V and 5 bases from J, the junction contained 4 bases not matched to a gene. CDR3 nucleotides: TGTGCCACCAGTGATTCCGGGACAGCTTATGGCTACACCTTC. This encodes CATSDSGTAYGYTF.

Worth noting for this clonotype: One end of the junction is discordant with germline, which a read error may explain. V usage is TRBV20-1 and J usage is TRBJ2-1; no clear D. The germline V gene encodes CDR1 DFQATT and CDR2 SNEGSKA (reference sequence). CDR3 length: 14 residues. The CDR3 nucleotides are TGCAGTGCTAGATCGGATCAGCTAAGCAATGGGCAGTTCTTC. Amino acid sequence: CSARSDQLSNGQFF.

This clonotype was observed at least ten times. The chain uses TRBV12-3 or TRBV12-4 and TRBJ2-1, with a possible D match to TRBD2 (5 bases). Trimming took off 3 bases at V and 10 bases at J, with 13 bases between the two ends. The CDR3 length is 13 residues. The CDR3 sequence: CASSLRAGGEQFF. The CDR3 nucleotides are TGTGCCAGCAGTTTGCGGGCCGGTGGGGAGCAGTTCTTC.

This clonotype appeared a few times. The chain has TRBV29-1 and TRBJ2-1; no firm D call. Germline V gives CDR1 SQVTM, CDR2 ANQGSEA. The CDR3 consists of 11 residues. Trimming took 8 bases from V and 6 from J, leaving 11 bases between them. CDR3: CSTRTSNEQFF. The CDR3 DNA is TGCAGCACCCGAACGAGCAATGAGCAGTTCTTC.

This clonotype was observed a few times. DNA for the CDR3: TGTGCCACCAGCAAAACTATCCGGACTAGCGGGAGCTGGGGATACAATGAGCAGTTCTTC. Amino acids: CATSKTIRTSGSWGYNEQFF. The chain has TRBV15 and TRBJ2-1; 13 bases line up with TRBD2. Germline assignment: CDR1 LNHNV and CDR2 YYDKDF (reference sequence). The CDR3 sequence is 20 residues long. Trimming cost V 4 bases and J 4 bases; bases outside gene matches: 16.

CDR3 sequence (DNA): TGTGCCAGCAGCCCGGACAGCTTATTATACAATGAGCAGTTCTTC. Encoded protein: CASSPDSLLYNEQFF. The chain employs TRBV12-3 or TRBV12-4 and TRBJ2-1, with a weak D call TRBD1 (6 bases). This CDR3 spans 15 amino acids. Trimming pared 6 bases from V and 4 bases from J, leaving 16 bases between.

This clonotype was counted only a few times. The V and J genes are TRBV10-3 and TRBJ2-7; 9 bases line up with TRBD1. V lost 5 bases, J lost 3 bases, and 5 bases stayed unmatched. Germline V gene data show CDR1 as ENHRY and CDR2 as SYGVKD. The length of the CDR3 is 14 residues. CDR3 region: CAISTGGPYYEQYF. In nucleotides, the CDR3 is TGTGCCATCAGTACAGGGGGCCCTTACTACGAGCAGTACTTC.

The chain links TRBV10-2 to TRBJ1-1; 8 bases match TRBD1. Germline CDR1 reads WSHSY; CDR2 reads SAAADI. V was pared by 3 bases and J by 5 bases, with 8 bases of the junction left unmatched. CDR3 length: 15 amino acids. This CDR3 is CASSDTGQGRTEAFF. The CDR3 bases are TGCGCCAGCAGTGACACCGGACAGGGCAGGACTGAAGCTTTCTTT.

There are many counts of this clonotype. V usage is TRBV15 and J usage is TRBJ1-1, with D uncertain. The CDR3 has 14 amino acids. Trimming removed 1 base from V and 10 bases from J, with 16 bases in between. Germline CDR1 LNHNV, CDR2 YYDKDF (reference sequence). In DNA form, the CDR3 reads TGTGCCACCAGCAGAGGTAATGCGGGGATGGGAGCTTTCTTT. Encoded protein: CATSRGNAGMGAFF.

This sequence joins TRBV7-9 and TRBJ1-6, with D hard to call. The germline V gene has CDR1 SEHNR and CDR2 FQNEAQ (reference sequence). The CDR3 contains 14 residues. Trimming shortened V by 4 bases and J by 7 bases, and 11 bases separated the two germline ends. The CDR3 is CASSWYRQNSPLHF. The DNA of the CDR3 is TGTGCCAGCAGCTGGTACAGACAAAATTCACCCCTCCACTTT. The full variable domain, rest sourced from reference TRBV7-9 and TRBJ1-6, is DTGVSQNPRHKITKRGQNVTFRCDPISEHNRLYWYRQTLGQGPEFLTYFQNEAQLEKSRLLSDRFSAERPKGSFSTLEIQRTEQGDSAMYLCASSWYRQNSPLHFGNGTRLTVT.

This clonotype was seen repeatedly, ten times or more. The CDR3 bases are TGCGCCAGCAGCCAAGATGCGGCAGACTATCAGCCCCAGCATTTT. Translated: CASSQDAADYQPQHF. This chain links TRBV4-1 with TRBJ1-5; D not certain. Germline lookup yields CDR1 MGHRA and CDR2 YSYEKL. V gave up 0 bases and J gave up 5 bases, with 11 bases separating them. The CDR3 runs 15 residues.

This clonotype turned up a few times. The V gene is TRBV20-1, the J gene TRBJ1-6, with 9 bases that match TRBD1. In germline, CDR1 is DFQATT, CDR2 SNEGSKA (reference sequence). The CDR3 runs 15 residues. Losses at the gene ends were 1 base for V and 8 bases for J; bases not matched to a gene: 6. CDR3 loop: CSARGVGQGDSPLHF. The CDR3 DNA is TGCAGTGCTAGAGGCGTGGGACAGGGTGATTCACCCCTCCACTTT.

The rearrangement joins TRBV28 to TRBJ2-7; a weak D match, TRBD1 (5 bases). The CDR3 length is 13 residues. Germline loops: CDR1 MDHEN, CDR2 SYDVKM. V gave up 2 bases and J gave up 7 bases, with 12 bases separating them. CDR3 loop: CASSLAGMGEQYV. DNA of the CDR3: TGTGCCAGCAGTTTAGCAGGGATGGGAGAGCAGTACGTC.

This clonotype was seen a single time. The V call is TRBV2, the J call TRBJ1-1; perhaps TRBD1 as D (5 bases). V shed 8 bases and J shed 7 bases, with 11 bases lying between them. Germline CDR1 reads SNHLY; CDR2 reads FYNNEI. The CDR3 is made up of 11 amino acids. The CDR3 here is CASPQGYEAFF. In DNA, the CDR3 is TGTGCCAGCCCCCAGGGTTATGAAGCTTTCTTT.

V and J are TRBV20-1 and TRBJ2-3, with D possibly being TRBD1 or TRBD2 (5 bases each). CDR3 size: 17 residues. The V and J ends lost 3 bases and 3 bases respectively, with 22 bases between them. The germline gives CDR1 DFQATT, CDR2 SNEGSKA (reference sequence). The CDR3 loop is CSASPGHTVGETDTQYF. The DNA of the CDR3 is TGCAGTGCTAGTCCCGGCCACACCGTGGGGGAAACAGATACGCAGTATTTT.

There are a few counts of this clonotype. The chain carries TRBV12-3 or TRBV12-4 and TRBJ2-1, with D perhaps TRBD1 or TRBD2 (5 bases each). V was cut by 1 base and J by 0 bases, with 10 bases left in between. The CDR3 sequence is 16 residues long. The CDR3 nucleotides read TGTGCCAGCAGTTTAGATGGGACCCTCTCCTACAATGAGCAGTTCTTC. Its translation is CASSLDGTLSYNEQFF.